The entry below describes one TCR beta chain. Some clones are missing from TCRdb's copy, which holds only in-frame ones; the method was immunoSEQ multiplex PCR. Of approximately 720,000 clones in the sample, more than 70% were seen once. These data belong to a study of shared clonotypes between healthy human individuals. Input material: memory CD4+ T cells sorted from blood. Regarding subset: CD45RA-negative fraction. The TCR sequence derives from a woman under 40 in good health.

CDR3 residues: CASSQGAPARSNQPQHF. CDR3 sequence (DNA): TGTGCCAGTAGCCAAGGGGCTCCGGCGCGAAGCAATCAGCCCCAGCATTTT. The chain employs TRBV19 and TRBJ1-5, with D perhaps matching TRBD1 (5 bases). CDR3 length: 17 amino acids. V lost 6 bases and J lost 1, with 19 bases in between. CDR1 is LNHDA and CDR2 is SQIVND in the germline V gene (reference sequence).